The 10 T cell receptor beta chains presented below share a single source sample, sequenced in a study of cytomegalovirus exposure and HLA in healthy donors. It was with 60 Vbeta and 13 Jbeta primers that the PCR ran. Profiled with immunoSEQ multiplex PCR; TCRdb holds only in-frame clones, not every one. The top ten hold roughly 9.8% of the sample, which has some 120,000 clones, approximately 70% seen once. The source material was PBMCs. The receptors derive from a woman between 35 and 50 years old in good health and CMV-seropositive.

The rearrangement links TRBV11-2 to TRBJ2-1; possible D gene TRBD1, 5 bases. The germline V and J ends were trimmed by 4 bases and 2 bases, with 15 bases remaining between them. Germline-derived CDR1 and CDR2 are SGHAT and FQNNGV. The CDR3 is 16 amino acids. CDR3 amino acids: CASSSTTAVTYNEQFF. The DNA of the CDR3 is TGTGCCAGCAGCTCAACGACAGCCGTTACCTACAATGAGCAGTTCTTC. Together with reference TRBV11-2 and TRBJ2-1, the CDR3 gives the full variable domain: EAGVAQSPRYKIIEKRQSVAFWCNPISGHATLYWYQQILGQGPKLLIQFQNNGVVDDSQLPKDRFSAERLKGVDSTLKIQPAKLEDSAVYLCASSSTTAVTYNEQFFGPGTRLTVL.

This clone was detected a few times. V gene TRBV19 combines with J gene TRBJ2-5; 9 nucleotides agree with TRBD1. Germline V gene data show CDR1 as LNHDA and CDR2 as SQIVND (reference sequence). The CDR3 has 13 residues. V trimming: 3 bases; J trimming: 8 bases; junction bases outside the gene matches: 4. The CDR3 protein is CASSIRTGETQYF. The DNA for the CDR3 is TGTGCCAGTAGTATCCGGACAGGGGAAACCCAGTACTTC.

The rearrangement joins TRBV5-5 to TRBJ1-2; D not resolved. V dropped 2 bases and J dropped 7 bases, with 15 bases sitting between them. The CDR3 is 14 amino acids. Germline CDR1 and CDR2: SGHKS and YYEKEE (reference sequence). CDR3 DNA sequence: TGTGCCAGCAGCTTAGGCGGGCGTGTTTTTGGCTACACCTTC. Protein: CASSLGGRVFGYTF.

This clone was found a few times. The CDR3 nucleotides are TGTGCCAGCAGACGGACTAGATCGGTTGGCTCCTACGAGCAGTACTTC. As protein: CASRRTRSVGSYEQYF. The chain is built from TRBV2 and TRBJ2-7, with 7 bases identical to TRBD2. From germline, CDR1 is SNHLY and CDR2 FYNNEI. This CDR3 contains 16 residues. After removal of 6 bases from V and 0 bases from J, the junction contained 11 bases not matched to a gene.

In regard to this clone: The same CDR3 can be traced to other DNA sequences in this sample. The chain carries TRBV5-1 and TRBJ2-7, with 7 bases lining up with TRBD2. V was clipped by 4 bases and J by 1 base; unmatched bases: 5. This CDR3 region has 14 residues. Germline CDR1 SGHRS, CDR2 YFSETQ. The CDR3 nucleotides read TGCGCCAGCAGCCTTGGACTAGGTTCCTACGAGCAGTACTTC. Its protein product is CASSLGLGSYEQYF.

The chain is built from TRBV9 and TRBJ1-2, with 8 bases lining up with TRBD1. V dropped 0 bases and J dropped 4; count of bases not matched to a gene: 5. CDR3 length: 15 residues. The germline gives CDR1 SGDLS, CDR2 YYNGEE. CDR3 amino acids: CASSVGPGGGYGYTF. CDR3 coding DNA: TGTGCCAGCAGCGTAGGACCAGGGGGCGGCTATGGCTACACCTTC.

This clone came up a few times. This chain uses TRBV2 with TRBJ2-1, with TRBD2 matching over 13 bases. CDR1 is SNHLY, CDR2 FYNNEI, per germline. The CDR3 contains 20 residues. Germline trimming cut 5 bases from V and 5 bases from J; bases unmatched to any gene: 18. CDR3 sequence (DNA): TGTGCCAGCAGTCAAAAGGGGGCGGGACTAGCGGGACTACCCCACAATGAGCAGTTCTTC. Its protein product is CASSQKGAGLAGLPHNEQFF. The full variable domain, completed using reference TRBV2 and TRBJ2-1, is EPEVTQTPSHQVTQMGQEVILRCVPISNHLYFYWYRQILGQKVEFLVSFYNNEISEKSEIFDDQFSVERPDGSNFTLKIRSTKLEDSAMYFCASSQKGAGLAGLPHNEQFFGPGTRLTVL.

The V gene is TRBV28, the J gene TRBJ2-7; tentatively, D is TRBD2 (6 bases). Germline V gene lookup returns CDR1 MDHEN and CDR2 SYDVKM. V was trimmed by 3 bases and J by 0 bases, leaving 15 bases between them. CDR3 length: 16 residues. CDR3 in DNA: TGTGCCAGCAGTTTGGTCGGTGCGGGAAGCTCCTACGAGCAGTACTTC. Amino acids: CASSLVGAGSSYEQYF.

This chain's CDR3 is CASSPFSSAGAGNEQFF. The CDR3 nucleotides are TGTGCCAGCAGCCCTTTTTCTTCCGCGGGGGCCGGCAATGAGCAGTTCTTC. This chain joins TRBV7-3 and TRBJ2-1; a possible D gene is TRBD2 (7 bases). The CDR3 runs 17 residues. Trimming left V 5 bases short and J 6 bases short, with 23 bases between. Germline CDR1 SGHTA, CDR2 FQGTGA.

V is TRBV7-2 and J is TRBJ2-1; TRBD2 matches at 7 bases. Trimming removed 5 bases from V and 1 base from J; junction bases left unmatched: 8. The CDR3 is made up of 16 amino acids. Germline assignment: CDR1 SGHTA and CDR2 FQGNSA. CDR3 in amino acids: CASSRMREPSYNEQFF. The CDR3 DNA follows: TGTGCCAGCAGCCGGATGCGGGAGCCGTCCTACAATGAGCAGTTCTTC. The full variable domain, with the rest looked up from reference TRBV7-2 and TRBJ2-1, is GAGVSQSPSNKVTEKGKDVELRCDPISGHTALYWYRQSLGQGLEFLIYFQGNSAPDKSGLPSDRFSAERTGGSVSTLTIQRTQQEDSAVYLCASSRMREPSYNEQFFGPGTRLTVL.